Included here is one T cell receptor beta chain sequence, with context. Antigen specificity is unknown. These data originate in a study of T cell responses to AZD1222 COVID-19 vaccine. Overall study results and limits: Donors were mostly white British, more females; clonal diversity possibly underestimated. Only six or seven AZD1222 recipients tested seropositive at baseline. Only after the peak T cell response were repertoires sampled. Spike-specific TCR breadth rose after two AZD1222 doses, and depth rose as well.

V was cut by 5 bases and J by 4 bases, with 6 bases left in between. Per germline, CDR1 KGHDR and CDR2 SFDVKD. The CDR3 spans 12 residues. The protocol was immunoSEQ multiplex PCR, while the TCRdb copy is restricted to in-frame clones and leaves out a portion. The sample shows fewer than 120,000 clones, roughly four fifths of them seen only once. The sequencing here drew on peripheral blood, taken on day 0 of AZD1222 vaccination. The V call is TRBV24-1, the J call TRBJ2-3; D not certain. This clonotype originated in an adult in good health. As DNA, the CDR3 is TGTGCCACCAGTGGGTTGGCAGATACGCAGTATTTT. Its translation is CATSGLADTQYF.